These 3 T cell receptor beta chains were all obtained from the same sample, sequenced in a study of blood T cell repertoires in COVID-19. Assay used: immunoSEQ multiplex PCR; TCRdb lists only in-frame clones, some missing. The sample contains 200,000 to 250,000 clones, about 90% of which appear only once. The specimen sequenced was peripheral blood. These receptors all come from a woman aged 30 to 39 who had recovered from COVID-19.

The chain uses TRBV5-5 and TRBJ1-2; D may be TRBD1 (5 bases). Per germline, CDR1 SGHKS and CDR2 YYEKEE (reference sequence). The V end was cut by 4 bases, the J end by 6 bases, with 25 bases between. CDR3 length equals 17 residues. CDR3 nucleotide sequence: TGTGCCAGCAGCCCCGCACCCGTCCCCGACAGTTATGATGGCTACACCTTC. The encoded protein is CASSPAPVPDSYDGYTF.

This clone was counted between two and nine times. The CDR3 region is CASSPRWRAGGEQYF. The DNA of the CDR3 is TGTGCCAGCAGCCCCCGATGGAGGGCGGGGGGGGAGCAGTACTTC. The rearrangement joins TRBV7-2 to TRBJ2-7, with 9 positions matching TRBD2. The CDR3 runs to 15 residues. With V trimmed by 5 bases and J by 7 bases, 12 bases remained unmatched. Germline values: CDR1 SGHTA, CDR2 FQGNSA.

This clone has just a few counts. The chain combines TRBV2 with TRBJ2-7; D is possibly TRBD1 (5 bases). The germline V gene encodes CDR1 SNHLY and CDR2 FYNNEI. V was clipped by 7 bases and J by 7 bases, with 20 bases between them. This CDR3 region has 14 residues. This chain's CDR3 is CASILQGPTDEQYF. In nucleotides, the CDR3 is TGTGCCAGCATTCTTCAGGGCCCTACGGATGAGCAGTACTTC.